This T cell receptor (beta chain) was recovered during a study of Ad26.COV2.S vaccination and SARS-CoV-2 variants. Trimming took 4 bases from V and 0 from J; bases not matched to a gene: 7. Germline lookup yields CDR1 MDHEN and CDR2 SYDVKM. CDR3 size: 16 residues. Sample treatment: 15 to 20 received Ad26.COV2.S at low or high dose, single or two shots; about 5 received placebo; per-sample allocation not given. Day 63 after the first vaccine or placebo injection was the time point for sampling. Produced via immunoSEQ multiplex PCR; TCRdb's table is partial and in-frame only. The sample holds about 440,000 clones, around 85% seen once. Findings and caveats of the study: Ad26.COV2.S recipients had broader spike-specific TCRs (P = 0.0014).

On this clone itself: What it recognizes is unknown.

The material was peripheral blood, obtained in a trial of Ad26.COV2.S vaccine versus placebo. The chain combines TRBV28 with TRBJ2-3; 7 nucleotides agree with TRBD2. This TCR was recovered from a person between 18 and 65 years old who received the Ad26.COV2.S COVID-19 vaccine or a placebo. CDR3 in amino acids: CASSSQASGSTDTQYF. The CDR3 DNA sequence: TGTGCCAGCAGTTCCCAGGCTAGCGGAAGCACAGATACGCAGTATTTT.